A few counts support the clone carrying this T cell receptor beta chain. The antigen remains unidentified. Trimming stripped 6 bases from V and 4 bases from J, with 12 bases between. CDR3 size: 13 residues. Germline V CDR1 and CDR2: SNHLY, FYNNEI. Produced via immunoSEQ multiplex PCR; TCRdb's table is partial and in-frame only. The table has 45,000 to 50,000 clones, 67% seen once. This sample was included in a study of vaccination effects on CD4 cells after COVID-19. Once cultured for about 9 days, the cells underwent separation to obtain CD4+ T cells. The material was CD4+ T cells from PBMCs cultured without peptide, obtained before COVID-19 vaccination. The V gene is TRBV2, the J gene TRBJ1-1, with D possibly TRBD1 on 6 matching bases. This receptor was identified in a human donor who received a COVID-19 vaccine. DNA for the CDR3: TGTGCCAGCAGACAGGGAGTGGGCACTGAAGCTTTCTTT. Its translation: CASRQGVGTEAFF.